Each of the 10 T cell receptor beta chains below was sequenced from the same sample in a study of blood T cell repertoires in COVID-19. TCRdb's copy holds only in-frame clones and misses some; the assay was immunoSEQ multiplex PCR. The sample yields 290,000 or so clones, just over 90% seen once. The sequencing input was peripheral blood. These receptors were obtained from a woman aged 30 to 39 with COVID-19, enrolled during active disease.

The rearrangement uses TRBV6-5 and TRBJ2-1; 9 nucleotides align to TRBD2. The V gene end was trimmed by 5 bases and the J gene end by 3 bases; junction bases not matched to a gene: 2. The length of the CDR3 is 14 residues. Per the germline V gene, CDR1 is MNHEY and CDR2 is SVGAGI. For the CDR3, the DNA is TGTGCCAGCAGTCCTAGCGGGATCTACAATGAGCAGTTCTTC. Translating gives CASSPSGIYNEQFF.

This chain connects TRBV19 to TRBJ2-2; 10 nucleotides agree with TRBD2. Germline V gives CDR1 LNHDA, CDR2 SQIVND (reference sequence). The CDR3 runs 15 residues. V dropped 6 bases and J dropped 0; count of bases not matched to a gene: 1. The CDR3 is CASSGLAANTGELFF. CDR3 nucleotides: TGTGCCAGTAGCGGACTAGCGGCGAACACCGGGGAGCTGTTTTTT. The whole variable domain, remainder taken from reference TRBV19 and TRBJ2-2, is DGGITQSPKYLFRKEGQNVTLSCEQNLNHDAMYWYRQDPGQGLRLIYYSQIVNDFQKGDIAEGYSVSREKKESFPLTVTSAQKNPTAFYLCASSGLAANTGELFFGEGSRLTVL.

This clone was observed a handful of times. V usage is TRBV30 and J usage is TRBJ2-7, with 9 bases matching TRBD1. From germline, CDR1 is GTSNPN and CDR2 SVGIG (reference sequence). Unmatched junction bases numbered 13, after V lost 0 bases and J lost 4 bases. This CDR3 has 17 amino acids. The CDR3 DNA reads as TGTGCCTGGAGTGTACTGGCACAGAGACAGGGGGGATACGAGCAGTACTTC. It translates to CAWSVLAQRQGGYEQYF.

J is TRBJ1-1 and V is TRBV23-1, with TRBD1 matching 9 bases. TRBV23-1 is known as an ORF, though its function is uncertain. CDR3 size: 14 residues. The junction had 2 bases not matched to a gene; V was cut back by 0 bases and J by 6 bases. The CDR3 loop reads CASSQSRTGAEAFF. Written as DNA, the CDR3 is TGCGCCAGCAGTCAATCTAGGACAGGGGCTGAAGCTTTCTTT.

This sequence joins TRBV19 and TRBJ2-5, with no clear D. Germline-derived CDR1 and CDR2 are LNHDA and SQIVND (reference sequence). The CDR3 spans 12 residues. The V gene lost 4 bases and the J gene lost 4 bases, with 7 bases spanning the gap. CDR3: CASSTLGETQYF. The CDR3, as DNA: TGTGCCAGTAGTACCCTAGGAGAGACCCAGTACTTC.

The gene calls are TRBV14 and TRBJ2-2; 7 bases match TRBD1. CDR1 and CDR2 from the germline V gene are SGHDN and FVKESK. The CDR3 totals 17 residues. V gave up 5 bases and J gave up 1 base; unmatched junction bases: 10. In nucleotides, the CDR3 is TGTGCCAGCAGCTACCTAGGGGGCCCTGAGAACACCGGGGAGCTGTTTTTT. Protein sequence: CASSYLGGPENTGELFF.

This clone was counted a single time. The gene calls are TRBV19 and TRBJ1-5, with D unclear. The V gene lost 8 bases and the J gene lost 3 bases, with 14 bases spanning the gap. The CDR3 loop spans 14 amino acids. The V gene's germline CDR1 is LNHDA and CDR2 SQIVND (reference sequence). CDR3 region: CASSRREDNQPQHF. The DNA of the CDR3 is TGTGCCAGTTCCCGACGGGAAGACAATCAGCCCCAGCATTTT.

This rearrangement joins TRBV7-8 to TRBJ1-2, with 8 bases lining up with TRBD1. The ends lost 5 bases at V and 4 bases at J; junction bases unmatched: 9. This CDR3 is 15 amino acids long. Germline CDR1 SGHVS, CDR2 FQNEAQ. CDR3 residues: CASSPGQGAGYGYTF. DNA of the CDR3: TGTGCCAGCAGCCCAGGACAGGGCGCCGGCTATGGCTACACCTTC. Drawing the rest from reference TRBV7-8 and TRBJ1-2, the complete variable domain is GAGVSQSPRYKVAKRGQDVALRCDPISGHVSLFWYQQALGQGPEFLTYFQNEAQLDKSGLPSDRFFAERPEGSVSTLKIQRTQQEDSAVYLCASSPGQGAGYGYTFGSGTRLTVV.

The chain joins TRBV7-2 to TRBJ1-5; 7 bases fit TRBD1. The junction had 4 bases not matched to a gene; V was cut back by 2 bases and J by 0 bases. Per germline, CDR1 SGHTA and CDR2 FQGNSA. The CDR3 is 16 residues long. The CDR3 protein is CASSLQTGNSNQPQHF. The CDR3 DNA reads as TGTGCCAGCAGCTTACAGACAGGGAATAGCAATCAGCCCCAGCATTTT.

The rearrangement links TRBV5-1 to TRBJ1-1, with 10 positions matching TRBD1. Unmatched junction bases numbered 4, after V lost 4 bases and J lost 4 bases. CDR1 is SGHRS and CDR2 is YFSETQ in the germline V gene. The CDR3 runs to 14 residues. The CDR3 nucleotides read TGCGCCAGCAGCGTGACAGGGGGCTCCACTGAAGCTTTCTTT. Translated: CASSVTGGSTEAFF.